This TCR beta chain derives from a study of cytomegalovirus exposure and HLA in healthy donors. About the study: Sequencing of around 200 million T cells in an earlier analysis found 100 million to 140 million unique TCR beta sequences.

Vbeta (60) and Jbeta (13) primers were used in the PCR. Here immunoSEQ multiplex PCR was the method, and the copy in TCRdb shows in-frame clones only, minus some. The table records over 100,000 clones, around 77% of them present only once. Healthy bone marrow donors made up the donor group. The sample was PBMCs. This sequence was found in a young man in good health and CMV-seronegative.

CDR3 in DNA: TGCGCCAGCAGCCAAGAAGTTGGCCGCGGCTACGAGCAGTACTTC. The encoded protein is CASSQEVGRGYEQYF. The genes are TRBV4-3 and TRBJ2-7; D unresolved. Germline V gene lookup returns CDR1 LGHNA and CDR2 YSLEER. This CDR3 spans 15 amino acids. Trimming shortened V by 0 bases and J by 3 bases, and 12 bases separated the two germline ends.